The 15 T cell receptor beta chains below all came from one sample that was sequenced in a study of graft-versus-host responses after intestinal transplantation. The protocol was immunoSEQ multiplex PCR, while the TCRdb copy is restricted to in-frame clones and leaves out a portion. The data hold 23,000 or so clones, with more than 80% observed a single time. This material consisted of PBMCs, taken 18 days after transplant. These receptors all come from a human patient who received an intestinal transplant, so some T cells may come from the graft donor.

This clone was counted once. The chain recombines TRBV6-4 with TRBJ2-2; D possibly corresponds to TRBD2 (6 bases). The CDR3 is 13 residues long. The V and J ends lost 8 bases and 4 bases respectively, with 11 bases between them. CDR1 and CDR2 (germline): MRHNA, SNTAGT. This CDR3 is CASAGQATGELFF. CDR3 nucleotide sequence: TGTGCCAGCGCGGGGCAAGCCACCGGGGAGCTGTTTTTT.

This clone is a singleton in its sample. J is TRBJ1-6 and V is TRBV6-5; 8 bases align to TRBD1. Germline V lookup: CDR1 MNHEY, CDR2 SVGAGI. V trimming: 0 bases; J trimming: 8 bases; junction bases outside the gene matches: 6. This CDR3 spans 16 amino acids. The CDR3 sequence: CASSYSYRGTHSPLHF. In DNA form, the CDR3 reads TGTGCCAGCAGTTACTCGTACAGGGGGACCCATTCACCCCTCCACTTT.

The J gene is TRBJ2-5, the V gene TRBV11-2; 8 positions match TRBD2. The CDR3 extends over 13 amino acids. The V and J ends lost 5 bases and 6 bases, in that order; junction bases with no gene match: 5. Germline CDR1 SGHAT, CDR2 FQNNGV. CDR3 sequence (DNA): TGTGCCAGCAGCCTCACGGGGGGGAAGACCCAGTACTTC. Its protein product is CASSLTGGKTQYF.

This sequence joins TRBV19 and TRBJ1-1, with unresolved D. CDR1 is LNHDA and CDR2 is SQIVND in the germline V gene (reference sequence). V lost 0 bases and J 0 bases, leaving 17 bases between the germline ends. The CDR3 is 18 amino acids. The DNA for the CDR3 is TGTGCCAGTAGTATAGATAGGTACAGCCTAATCATGAACACTGAAGCTTTCTTT. Its protein is CASSIDRYSLIMNTEAFF.

V usage is TRBV5-5 and J usage is TRBJ2-1; the D is unclear. The CDR3 consists of 15 residues. Trimming shortened V by 0 bases and J by 0 bases, and 7 bases separated the two germline ends. CDR1 SGHKS and CDR2 YYEKEE come from the germline V gene (reference sequence). The CDR3 DNA follows: TGTGCCAGCAGCTTGGAGGAAAGCTCCTACAATGAGCAGTTCTTC. Residues: CASSLEESSYNEQFF. The whole variable domain, filled in from reference TRBV5-5 and TRBJ2-1, reads DAGVTQSPTHLIKTRGQQVTLRCSPISGHKSVSWYQQVLGQGPQFIFQYYEKEERGRGNFPDRFSARQFPNYSSELNVNALLLGDSALYLCASSLEESSYNEQFFGPGTRLTVL.

The CDR3 DNA follows: TGTGCCAGCAGTCTGTTTGGGGGAACTGAAGCTTTCTTT. Translating gives CASSLFGGTEAFF. V and J are TRBV6-5 and TRBJ1-1; D may be TRBD1 (5 bases). Trimming cost V 5 bases and J 5 bases, with 12 bases left between them. Germline V gene data show CDR1 as MNHEY and CDR2 as SVGAGI. CDR3 size: 13 residues.

The chain employs TRBV2 and TRBJ1-5; D call uncertain. With 3 bases removed from V and 9 bases from J, the gap between germline ends came to 15 bases. The CDR3 totals 14 residues. Germline V gene sequence: CDR1 SNHLY, CDR2 FYNNEI. Written as DNA, the CDR3 is TGTGCCAGCAGTGAGGGTCTGTTTGCAGGGCCCCAGCATTTT. Amino acid sequence: CASSEGLFAGPQHF.

V is TRBV6-6 and J is TRBJ1-2; D call uncertain. V was shortened by 5 bases and J by 0 bases, with 10 bases between the two germline ends. The CDR3 totals 14 residues. Germline CDR1 reads MNHNY; CDR2 reads SVGAGI (reference sequence). This chain's CDR3 is CASSPPRANYGYTF. The CDR3 DNA sequence: TGTGCCAGCAGTCCCCCCCGGGCTAACTATGGCTACACCTTC.

The chain couples TRBV13 to TRBJ2-1, with a possible D match to TRBD2 (6 bases). Germline CDR1 is PRHDT and CDR2 is FYEKMQ (reference sequence). The CDR3 sequence is 16 residues long. The germline V and J ends were trimmed by 2 bases and 0 bases, with 11 bases remaining between them. The CDR3 DNA sequence: TGTGCCAGCAGCTTAAGCGGGTTGAGCTCCTACAATGAGCAGTTCTTC. Protein product: CASSLSGLSSYNEQFF.

The chain has TRBV5-6 and TRBJ2-7, with TRBD1 identical over 10 bases. The junction had 14 bases not matched to a gene; V was cut back by 5 bases and J by 6 bases. The CDR3 sequence is 16 residues long. Germline V lookup: CDR1 SGHDT, CDR2 YYEEEE. DNA of the CDR3: TGTGCCAGCAGACCTCCCTATGGGACAGGGGTTCGCGAGCAGTACTTC. Amino acids: CASRPPYGTGVREQYF.

To note about this clone: A read error may account for a junction end that differs from germline. The chain uses TRBV6-1 and TRBJ2-6, with no clear D. The CDR3 is 14 residues long. Germline values: CDR1 MNHNS, CDR2 SASEGT. The CDR3 coding sequence is TGTGCCACCACGCGGCCATCTGGGACCAACGTCCTGACTTTC. Protein product: CATTRPSGTNVLTF.

The chain couples TRBV6-1 to TRBJ1-6; D remains ambiguous. The V gene lost 6 bases and the J gene lost 14 bases, with 17 bases spanning the gap. Germline CDR1 reads MNHNS; CDR2 reads SASEGT. This CDR3 is 13 amino acids long. CDR3 protein: CASSRTEPESLHF. In DNA form, the CDR3 reads TGTGCCAGCAGCCGGACGGAACCCGAGTCCCTCCACTTT.

This chain links TRBV7-9 with TRBJ2-5; TRBD1 is a possible D gene (7 bases). The CDR3 is made up of 18 amino acids. CDR1 and CDR2 from the germline V gene are SEHNR and FQNEAQ (reference sequence). The V gene lost 0 bases and the J gene lost 4 bases, with 21 bases spanning the gap. CDR3 loop: CASSLARGELMDRETQYF. CDR3 in DNA: TGTGCCAGCAGCTTAGCCAGGGGGGAGTTAATGGACCGAGAGACCCAGTACTTC. Filled out from reference TRBV7-9 and TRBJ2-5, the complete variable domain reads DTGVSQNPRHKITKRGQNVTFRCDPISEHNRLYWYRQTLGQGPEFLTYFQNEAQLEKSRLLSDRFSAERPKGSFSTLEIQRTEQGDSAMYLCASSLARGELMDRETQYFGPGTRLLVL.

This chain uses TRBV6-5 with TRBJ1-4; D gene uncertain. V was clipped by 7 bases and J by 10 bases, with 22 bases between them. The germline gives CDR1 MNHEY, CDR2 SVGAGI. This CDR3 is built from 15 residues. CDR3 coding DNA: TGTGCCAGCACCCGGGCCCCGACCAGCGGCGGAAAACTGTTTTTT. Translated, it gives CASTRAPTSGGKLFF.

The J gene is TRBJ1-1, the V gene TRBV11-2; no reliable D call. There are 16 residues in the CDR3. Germline V CDR1 and CDR2: SGHAT, FQNNGV. V dropped 0 bases and J dropped 1 base, with 12 bases sitting between them. This chain's CDR3 is CASSLDRSQTNTEAFF. CDR3 in DNA: TGTGCCAGCAGCTTAGATCGATCACAGACGAACACTGAAGCTTTCTTT.